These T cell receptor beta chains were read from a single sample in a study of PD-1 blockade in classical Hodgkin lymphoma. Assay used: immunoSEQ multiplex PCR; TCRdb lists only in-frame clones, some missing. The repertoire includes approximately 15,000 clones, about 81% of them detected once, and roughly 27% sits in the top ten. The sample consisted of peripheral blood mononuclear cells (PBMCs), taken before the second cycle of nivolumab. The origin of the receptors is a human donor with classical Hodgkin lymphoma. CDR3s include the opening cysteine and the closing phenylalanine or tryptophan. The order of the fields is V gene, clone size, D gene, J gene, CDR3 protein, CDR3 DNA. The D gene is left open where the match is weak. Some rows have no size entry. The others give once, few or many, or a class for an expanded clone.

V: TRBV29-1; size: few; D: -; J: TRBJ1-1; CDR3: CSPQIVGEAFF; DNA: TGCAGCCCTCAAATCGTGGGGGAAGCTTTCTTT
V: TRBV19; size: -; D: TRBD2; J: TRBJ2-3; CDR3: CASNGASGGWGSVTQYF; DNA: TGTGCCAGTAACGGGGCTAGCGGGGGCTGGGGGTCGGTTACGCAGTATTTT
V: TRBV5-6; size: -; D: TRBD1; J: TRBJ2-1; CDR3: CASSLPGRDRQFF; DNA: TGTGCCAGCAGCTTGCCTGGACGGGACAGACAGTTCTTC
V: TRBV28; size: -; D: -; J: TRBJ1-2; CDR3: CASSTYGYTF; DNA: TGTGCCAGCAGTACATATGGCTACACCTTC
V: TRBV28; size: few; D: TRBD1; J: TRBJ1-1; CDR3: CASREGARTEAFF; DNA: TGTGCCAGCAGGGAGGGGGCGAGGACTGAAGCTTTCTTT
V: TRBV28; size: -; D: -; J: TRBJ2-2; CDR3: CASSFTLPENTGELFF; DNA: TGTGCCAGCAGTTTTACTCTGCCGGAGAACACCGGGGAGCTGTTTTTT
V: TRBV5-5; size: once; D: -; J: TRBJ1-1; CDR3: CASSPLRLSTEAFF; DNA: TGTGCCAGCAGCCCCCTCCGACTGAGCACTGAAGCTTTCTTT
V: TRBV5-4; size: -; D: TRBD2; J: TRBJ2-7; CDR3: CASSIRTSGGYEQYF; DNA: TGTGCCAGCAGCATACGGACTAGCGGGGGATACGAGCAGTACTTC
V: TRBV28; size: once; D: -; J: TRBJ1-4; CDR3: CASSFWGKEAEKLFF; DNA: TGTGCCAGCAGTTTCTGGGGGAAGGAGGCTGAAAAACTGTTTTTT
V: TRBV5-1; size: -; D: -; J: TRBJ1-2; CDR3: CASEGRVEGYTF; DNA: TGCGCCAGCGAAGGGCGGGTGGAGGGCTACACCTTC
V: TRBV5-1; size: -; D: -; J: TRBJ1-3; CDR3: CASSLGPTGTGNTIYF; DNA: TGCGCCAGCAGCTTGGGCCCTACAGGGACTGGAAACACCATATATTTT
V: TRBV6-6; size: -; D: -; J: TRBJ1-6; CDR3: CASSSTPSDGAHHF; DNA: TGTGCCAGCAGTTCCACCCCTAGCGACGGTGCCCACCACTTT
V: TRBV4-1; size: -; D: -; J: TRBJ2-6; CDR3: CASSQAPSGANVLTF; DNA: TGCGCCAGCAGCCAAGCCCCCTCTGGGGCCAACGTCCTGACTTTC
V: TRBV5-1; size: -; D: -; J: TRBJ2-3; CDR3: CASSLEQIRTDTQYF; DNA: TGCGCCAGCAGCTTGGAGCAGATACGCACAGATACGCAGTATTTT
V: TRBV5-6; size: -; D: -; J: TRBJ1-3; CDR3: CASSLGGLFGNTIYF; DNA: TGTGCCAGCAGCTTAGGGGGGCTGTTTGGAAACACCATATATTTT
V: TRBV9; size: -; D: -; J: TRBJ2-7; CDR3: CASQGSSDEQYF; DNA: TGTGCCAGCCAAGGATCGTCCGACGAGCAGTACTTC
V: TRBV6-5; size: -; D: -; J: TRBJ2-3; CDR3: CASNARLPTDTQYF; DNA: TGTGCCAGCAATGCGCGGCTCCCAACAGATACGCAGTATTTT
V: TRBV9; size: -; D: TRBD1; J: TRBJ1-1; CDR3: CASSADRGQTEAFF; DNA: TGTGCCAGCAGCGCTGACAGGGGGCAGACTGAAGCTTTCTTT
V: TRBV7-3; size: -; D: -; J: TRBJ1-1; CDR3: CASSFAANTEAFF; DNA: TGTGCCAGCAGCTTCGCAGCGAACACTGAAGCTTTCTTT
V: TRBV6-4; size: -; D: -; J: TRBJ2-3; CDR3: CASSDTQGGTDTQYF; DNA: TGTGCCAGCAGTGACACCCAGGGAGGCACAGATACGCAGTATTTT
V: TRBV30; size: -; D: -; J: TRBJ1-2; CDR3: CARLWGSYGYTF; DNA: TGTGCCCGGTTATGGGGCTCCTATGGCTACACCTTC
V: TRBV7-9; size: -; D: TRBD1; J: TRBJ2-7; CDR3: CASRRTGDNEQYF; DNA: TGTGCCAGCAGACGGACAGGGGACAACGAGCAGTACTTC
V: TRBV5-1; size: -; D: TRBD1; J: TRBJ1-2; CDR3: CASSGGGAGGYTF; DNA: TGCGCCAGCAGCGGAGGGGGCGCGGGTGGCTACACCTTC
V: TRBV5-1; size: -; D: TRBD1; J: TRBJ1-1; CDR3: CASSLEGRGEAEAFF; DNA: TGCGCCAGCAGCTTGGAAGGCAGGGGGGAAGCTGAAGCTTTCTTT
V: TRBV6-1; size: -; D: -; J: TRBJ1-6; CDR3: CASSAGPYNSPLHF; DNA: TGTGCCAGCAGTGCAGGCCCCTATAATTCACCCCTCCACTTT
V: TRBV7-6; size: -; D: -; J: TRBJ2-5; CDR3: CASSLVRETQYF; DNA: TGTGCCAGCAGCTTAGTAAGAGAGACCCAGTACTTC
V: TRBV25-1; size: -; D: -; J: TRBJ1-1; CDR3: CASSDINMNTEAFF; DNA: TGTGCCAGCAGTGATATCAATATGAACACTGAAGCTTTCTTT
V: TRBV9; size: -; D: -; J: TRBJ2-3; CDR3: CASNSLGGGTDTQYF; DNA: TGTGCCAGCAACTCGTTGGGCGGGGGCACAGATACGCAGTATTTT
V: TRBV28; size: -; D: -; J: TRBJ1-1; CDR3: CASSRGATEAFF; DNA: TGTGCCAGCAGTAGGGGAGCCACTGAAGCTTTCTTT
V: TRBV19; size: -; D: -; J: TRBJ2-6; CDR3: CASIERSGANVLTF; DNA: TGTGCCAGTATTGAACGGTCTGGGGCCAACGTCCTGACTTTC
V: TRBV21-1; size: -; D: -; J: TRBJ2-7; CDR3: CASSKFVPGLVPPRYEQYF; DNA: TGTGCCAGCAGCAAATTCGTTCCAGGTTTGGTCCCCCCTCGTTACGAGCAGTACTTC
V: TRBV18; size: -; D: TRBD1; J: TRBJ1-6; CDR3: CASSPMQGADNSPLHF; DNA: TGTGCCAGCTCACCAATGCAGGGGGCGGATAATTCACCCCTCCACTTT
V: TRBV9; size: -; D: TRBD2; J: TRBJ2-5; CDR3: CASSWGGLDAETQYF; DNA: TGTGCCAGCAGCTGGGGGGGTTTGGACGCAGAGACCCAGTACTTC
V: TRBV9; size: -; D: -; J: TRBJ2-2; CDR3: CASSEGVTANTGELFF; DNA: TGTGCCAGCAGCGAGGGGGTTACCGCGAACACCGGGGAGCTGTTTTTT
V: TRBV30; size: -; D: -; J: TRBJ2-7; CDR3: CAWSTGGTSPEQYF; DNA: TGTGCCTGGAGTACTGGGGGGACGTCCCCCGAGCAGTACTTC
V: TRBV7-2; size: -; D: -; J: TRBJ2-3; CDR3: CASRDTKADTQYF; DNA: TGTGCCTCGAGGGACACAAAAGCAGATACGCAGTATTTT
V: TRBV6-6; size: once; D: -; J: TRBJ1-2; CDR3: CASSLSGRGYTF; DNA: TGTGCCAGCAGTCTATCAGGACGCGGCTACACCTTC
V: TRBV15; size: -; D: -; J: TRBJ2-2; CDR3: CATSRDATGLELFF; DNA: TGTGCCACCAGCAGAGATGCAACAGGTCTGGAGCTGTTTTTT
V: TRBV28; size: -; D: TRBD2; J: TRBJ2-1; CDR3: CASRSRRLAGGNYNEQFF; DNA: TGTGCCAGCAGATCTAGACGACTAGCGGGGGGAAACTACAATGAGCAGTTCTTC
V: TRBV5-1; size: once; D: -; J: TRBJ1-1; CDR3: CASSLGRVKENTEAFF; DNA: TGCGCCAGCAGCTTGGGCAGGGTGAAGGAGAACACTGAAGCTTTCTTT
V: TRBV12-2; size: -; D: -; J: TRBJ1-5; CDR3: CASRRANPGLRSSGQPQHF; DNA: TGTGCAAGTCGCCGCGCAAATCCCGGGCTACGGAGTAGCGGTCAGCCCCAGCATTTT
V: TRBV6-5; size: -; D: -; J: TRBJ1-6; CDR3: CASSYGVLPGTPLHF; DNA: TGTGCCAGCAGTTACGGAGTGCTCCCGGGAACACCCCTCCACTTT
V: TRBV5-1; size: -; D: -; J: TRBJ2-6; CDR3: CASRRNQGYLPGANVLTF; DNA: TGCGCCAGCCGGAGGAACCAGGGCTACCTCCCTGGGGCCAACGTCCTGACTTTC
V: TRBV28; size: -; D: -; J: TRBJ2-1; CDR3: CASSLLGGYNEQFF; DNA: TGTGCCAGCAGTTTATTAGGCGGTTACAATGAGCAGTTCTTC
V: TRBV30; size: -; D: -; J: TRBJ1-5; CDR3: CAWSAPLGGAQPQHF; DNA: TGTGCCTGGAGTGCCCCACTCGGGGGTGCCCAGCCCCAGCATTTT
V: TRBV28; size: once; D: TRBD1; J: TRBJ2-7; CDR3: CASSFSQGAYEQYF; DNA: TGTGCCAGCAGTTTCAGTCAGGGGGCCTACGAGCAGTACTTC
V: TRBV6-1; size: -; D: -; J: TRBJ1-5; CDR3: CASSASRANQPQHF; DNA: TGTGCCAGCAGTGCTTCCAGGGCTAATCAGCCCCAGCATTTT
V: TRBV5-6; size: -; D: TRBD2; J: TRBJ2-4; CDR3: CASSLPVTSGGVMIQYF; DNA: TGTGCCAGCAGCTTGCCGGTGACTAGCGGGGGGGTAATGATTCAGTACTTC
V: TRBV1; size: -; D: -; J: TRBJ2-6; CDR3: CTSSQGSRGRGSSGANVLTF; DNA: TGCACCAGCAGCCAAGGTAGCAGGGGGCGGGGGAGCTCTGGGGCCAACGTCCTGACTTTC
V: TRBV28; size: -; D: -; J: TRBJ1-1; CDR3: CASSLEAGWTEAFF; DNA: TGTGCCAGCAGTTTAGAGGCAGGGTGGACTGAAGCTTTCTTT
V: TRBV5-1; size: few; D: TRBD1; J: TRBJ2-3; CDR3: CASSLGQGADTQYF; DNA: TGCGCCAGCAGCTTAGGACAGGGCGCAGATACGCAGTATTTT
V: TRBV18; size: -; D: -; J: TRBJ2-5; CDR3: CASSPAGWGQETQYF; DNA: TGTGCCAGCTCACCAGCGGGGTGGGGTCAAGAGACCCAGTACTTC